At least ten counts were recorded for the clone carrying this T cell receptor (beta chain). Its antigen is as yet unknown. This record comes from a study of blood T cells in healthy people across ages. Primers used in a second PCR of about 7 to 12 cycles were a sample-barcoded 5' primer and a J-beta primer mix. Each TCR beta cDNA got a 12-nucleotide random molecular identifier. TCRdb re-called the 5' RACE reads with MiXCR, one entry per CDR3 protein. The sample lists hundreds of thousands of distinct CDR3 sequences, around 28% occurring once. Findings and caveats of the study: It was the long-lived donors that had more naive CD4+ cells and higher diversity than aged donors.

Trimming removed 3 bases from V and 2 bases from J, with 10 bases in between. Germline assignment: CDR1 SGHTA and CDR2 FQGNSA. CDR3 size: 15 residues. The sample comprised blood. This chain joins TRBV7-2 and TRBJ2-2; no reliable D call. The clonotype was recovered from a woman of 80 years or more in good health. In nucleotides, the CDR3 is TGTGCCAGCAGCTTCAATGGTAGAAACACCGGGGAGCTGTTTTTT. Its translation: CASSFNGRNTGELFF. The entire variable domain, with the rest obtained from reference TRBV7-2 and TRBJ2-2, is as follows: GAGVSQSPSNKVTEKGKDVELRCDPISGHTALYWYRQSLGQGLEFLIYFQGNSAPDKSGLPSDRFSAERTGGSVSTLTIQRTQQEDSAVYLCASSFNGRNTGELFFGEGSRLTVL.